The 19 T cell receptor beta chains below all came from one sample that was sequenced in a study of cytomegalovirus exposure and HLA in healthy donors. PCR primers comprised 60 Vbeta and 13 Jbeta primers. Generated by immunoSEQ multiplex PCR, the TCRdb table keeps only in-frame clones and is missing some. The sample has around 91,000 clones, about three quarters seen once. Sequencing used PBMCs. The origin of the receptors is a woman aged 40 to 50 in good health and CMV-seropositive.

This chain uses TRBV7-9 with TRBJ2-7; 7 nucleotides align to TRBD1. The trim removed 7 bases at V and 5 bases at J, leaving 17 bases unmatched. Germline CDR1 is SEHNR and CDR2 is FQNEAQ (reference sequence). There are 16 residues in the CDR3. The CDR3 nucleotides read TGTGCCAGCACCGACTTAGATAAGGGACAGCTTAACGAGCAGTACTTC. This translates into CASTDLDKGQLNEQYF.

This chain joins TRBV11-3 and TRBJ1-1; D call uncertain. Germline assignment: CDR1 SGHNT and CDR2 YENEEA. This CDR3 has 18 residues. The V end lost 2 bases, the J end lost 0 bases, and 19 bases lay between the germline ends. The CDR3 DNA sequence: TGTGCCAGCAGCTTAATCAAGGCCCTGGGGAGCATGAACACTGAAGCTTTCTTT. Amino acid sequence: CASSLIKALGSMNTEAFF.

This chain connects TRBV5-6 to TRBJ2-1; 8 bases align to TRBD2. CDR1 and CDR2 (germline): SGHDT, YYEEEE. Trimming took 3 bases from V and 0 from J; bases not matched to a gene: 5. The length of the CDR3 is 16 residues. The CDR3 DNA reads TGTGCCAGCAGCTCTGTCAGCGGGGGCTCCTACAATGAGCAGTTCTTC. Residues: CASSSVSGGSYNEQFF.

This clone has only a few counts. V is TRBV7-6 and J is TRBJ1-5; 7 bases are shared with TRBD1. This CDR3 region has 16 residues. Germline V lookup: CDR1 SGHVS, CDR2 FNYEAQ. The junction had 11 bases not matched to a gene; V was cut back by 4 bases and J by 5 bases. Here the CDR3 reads CASSSTGRRIYQPQHF. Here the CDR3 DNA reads TGTGCCAGCAGCTCGACAGGGCGGAGAATCTATCAGCCCCAGCATTTT.

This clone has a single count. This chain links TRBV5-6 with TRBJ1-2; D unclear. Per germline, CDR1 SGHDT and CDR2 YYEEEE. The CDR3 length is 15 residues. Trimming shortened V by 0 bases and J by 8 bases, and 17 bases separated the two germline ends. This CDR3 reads CASSLGMAFLRGYTF. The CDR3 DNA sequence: TGTGCCAGCAGCTTGGGTATGGCGTTTTTGCGGGGCTACACCTTC.

The CDR3 DNA reads TGCGCCAGCATCCCAAGGGGGGGAGAGGTCACTAGCACAGATACGCAGTATTTT. It is translated as CASIPRGGEVTSTDTQYF. The chain combines TRBV5-1 with TRBJ2-3, with D maybe TRBD2 (7 bases). The CDR3 has 18 amino acids. Germline V gene sequence: CDR1 SGHRS, CDR2 YFSETQ. Trimming removed 6 bases at V and 0 bases at J, with 23 bases between.

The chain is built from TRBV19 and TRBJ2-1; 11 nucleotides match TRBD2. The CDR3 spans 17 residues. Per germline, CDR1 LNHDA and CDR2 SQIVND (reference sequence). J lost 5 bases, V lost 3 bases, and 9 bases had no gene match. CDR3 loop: CASSIMAGTSGHNEQFF. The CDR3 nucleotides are TGTGCCAGTAGTATTATGGCCGGGACTAGCGGACACAATGAGCAGTTCTTC.

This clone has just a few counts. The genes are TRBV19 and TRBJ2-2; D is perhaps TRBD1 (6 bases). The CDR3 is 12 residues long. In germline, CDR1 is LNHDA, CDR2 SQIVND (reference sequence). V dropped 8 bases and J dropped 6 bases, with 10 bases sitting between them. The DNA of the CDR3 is TGTGCCAGTCCCTCAGGGGCCGGGGAGCTGTTTTTT. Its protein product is CASPSGAGELFF.

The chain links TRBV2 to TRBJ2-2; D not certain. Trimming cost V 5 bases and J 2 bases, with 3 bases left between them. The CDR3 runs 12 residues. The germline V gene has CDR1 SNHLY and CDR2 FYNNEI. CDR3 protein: CASSLNTGELFF. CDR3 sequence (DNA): TGTGCCAGCAGTTTAAACACCGGGGAGCTGTTTTTT.

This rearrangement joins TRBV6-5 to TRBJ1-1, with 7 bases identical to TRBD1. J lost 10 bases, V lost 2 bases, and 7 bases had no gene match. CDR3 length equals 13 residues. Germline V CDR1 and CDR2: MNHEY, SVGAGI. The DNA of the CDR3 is TGTGCCAGCAGTTACAGTATACAGGGGAGAGCTTTCTTT. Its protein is CASSYSIQGRAFF.

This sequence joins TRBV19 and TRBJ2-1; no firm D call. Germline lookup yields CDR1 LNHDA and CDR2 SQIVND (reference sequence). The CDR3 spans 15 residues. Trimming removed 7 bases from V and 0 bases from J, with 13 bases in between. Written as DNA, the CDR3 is TGTGCCAGTATGTCACTGCCGAGCTCCTACAATGAGCAGTTCTTC. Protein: CASMSLPSSYNEQFF.

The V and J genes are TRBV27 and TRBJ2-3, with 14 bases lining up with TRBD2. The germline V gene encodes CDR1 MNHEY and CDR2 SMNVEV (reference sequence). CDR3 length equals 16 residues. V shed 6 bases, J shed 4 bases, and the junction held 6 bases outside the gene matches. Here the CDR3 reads CASRKTSGRDADTQYF. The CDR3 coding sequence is TGTGCCAGCAGGAAGACTAGCGGGAGGGACGCAGATACGCAGTATTTT.

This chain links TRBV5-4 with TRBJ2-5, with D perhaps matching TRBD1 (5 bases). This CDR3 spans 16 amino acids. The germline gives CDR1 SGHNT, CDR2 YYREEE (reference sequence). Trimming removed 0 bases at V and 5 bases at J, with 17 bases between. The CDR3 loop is CASSLAGRAGSETQYF. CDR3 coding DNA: TGTGCCAGCAGCTTGGCCGGAAGAGCAGGGTCGGAGACCCAGTACTTC.

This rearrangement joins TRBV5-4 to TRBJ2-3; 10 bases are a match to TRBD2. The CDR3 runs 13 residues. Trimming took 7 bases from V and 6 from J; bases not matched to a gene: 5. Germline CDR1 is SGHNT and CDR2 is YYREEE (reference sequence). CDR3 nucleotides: TGTGCCAGCTCGGCTAGCGGGAGTGATACGCAGTATTTT. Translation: CASSASGSDTQYF.

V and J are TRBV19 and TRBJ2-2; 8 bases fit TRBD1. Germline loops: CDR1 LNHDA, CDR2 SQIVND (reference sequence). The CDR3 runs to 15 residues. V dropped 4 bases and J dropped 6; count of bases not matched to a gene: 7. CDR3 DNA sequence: TGTGCCAGTAGTACCGTGACAGGGGTCTCCGGGGAGCTGTTTTTT. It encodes CASSTVTGVSGELFF.

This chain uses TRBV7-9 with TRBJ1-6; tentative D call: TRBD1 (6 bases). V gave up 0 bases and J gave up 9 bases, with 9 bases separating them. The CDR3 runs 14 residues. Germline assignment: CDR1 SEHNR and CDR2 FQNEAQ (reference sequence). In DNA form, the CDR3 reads TGTGCCAGCAGCTTAGCGGGGGCGGTTTCACCCCTCCACTTT. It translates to CASSLAGAVSPLHF. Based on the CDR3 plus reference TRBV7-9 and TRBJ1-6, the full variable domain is DTGVSQNPRHKITKRGQNVTFRCDPISEHNRLYWYRQTLGQGPEFLTYFQNEAQLEKSRLLSDRFSAERPKGSFSTLEIQRTEQGDSAMYLCASSLAGAVSPLHFGNGTRLTVT.

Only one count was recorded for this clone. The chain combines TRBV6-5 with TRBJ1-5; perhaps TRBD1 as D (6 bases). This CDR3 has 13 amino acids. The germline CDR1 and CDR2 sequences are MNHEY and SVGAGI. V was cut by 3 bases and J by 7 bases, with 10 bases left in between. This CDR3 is CASSYLGQQPQHF. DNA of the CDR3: TGTGCCAGCAGTTATCTCGGACAGCAGCCCCAGCATTTT.

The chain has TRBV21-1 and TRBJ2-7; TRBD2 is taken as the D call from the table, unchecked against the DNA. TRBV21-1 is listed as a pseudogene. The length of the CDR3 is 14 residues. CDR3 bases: TGTGCCGGGTCTAGCGGACCCAGCTCCTACGAGCAGTACTTC. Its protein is CAGSSGPSSYEQYF.

This CDR3 reads CASSYSLEGQAFF. The CDR3 nucleotides read TGTGCCAGCAGTTACTCCTTGGAGGGACAGGCTTTCTTT. This chain links TRBV6-6 with TRBJ1-1; 7 bases are a match to TRBD1. Germline CDR1 MNHNY, CDR2 SVGAGI (reference sequence). The V gene end was trimmed by 0 bases and the J gene end by 11 bases; junction bases not matched to a gene: 6. The CDR3 runs to 13 residues.